The rows below give T cell receptor beta chains drawn from one sample of a study of T cells in Graves' hyperthyroidism and ophthalmopathy. TCRdb reanalysed the multiplex PCR reads using MiXCR and keeps one entry per CDR3 protein. The repertoire holds under 500,000 distinct CDR3 sequences, roughly an eighth seen once, with 28% in the top ten. Input material: blood. These receptors were obtained from a man aged 45-65 years with Graves' ophthalmopathy. CDR3s include the opening cysteine and the closing phenylalanine or tryptophan. A D gene is named only where the DNA matches it firmly. The size field is filled for only some rows; it gives once, few, many or a size class.

V gene	J gene	D gene	clone size	CDR3 DNA	CDR3 protein
TRBV11-2	TRBJ2-1	TRBD1	-	TGTGCCAGCAGCCGCACCGGGACAGGGGGCGGCGGGATGTACAATGAGCAGTTCTTC	CASSRTGTGGGGMYNEQFF
TRBV19	TRBJ1-1	-	-	TGTGCCAGTAGTCCCCACGGGGCCACTGAAGCTTTCTTT	CASSPHGATEAFF
TRBV20-1	TRBJ2-7	-	many	TGCAGTGCTAGTGTCAGGGTTAGCTACGAGCAGTACTTC	CSASVRVSYEQYF
TRBV12-3/TRBV12-4	TRBJ2-1	TRBD2	many	TGTGCCAGCAGGGGACTAGCGGGCCTTAGGGAGCAGTTCTTC	CASRGLAGLREQFF
TRBV4-1	TRBJ2-4	TRBD1	-	TGCGCCAGCAGCAAAACCGGGACAGGGGGCGAAAACATTCAGTACTTC	CASSKTGTGGENIQYF
TRBV19	TRBJ1-1	-	few	TGTGCCAGTAGTAGGGCAGGCCTAATCATCGACTCTGAAGCTTTCTTT	CASSRAGLIIDSEAFF
TRBV12-3/TRBV12-4	TRBJ2-3	-	many	TGTGCCAGCAGTCCCGCTGGTAGCACAGATACGCAGTATTTT	CASSPAGSTDTQYF
TRBV10-2	TRBJ1-1	-	-	TGCGCCAGCAGTGACGTAAGGACGGTGAACACTGAAGCTTTCTTT	CASSDVRTVNTEAFF
TRBV7-8	TRBJ2-7	-	many	TGTGCCAGCAGCTTAGTGGGACAACAACTAACCTACGAGCAGTACTTC	CASSLVGQQLTYEQYF
TRBV20-1	TRBJ2-1	TRBD2	-	TGCAGTGCTACAAAGCCGCCGGGACTATCCTACAATGAGCAGTTCTTC	CSATKPPGLSYNEQFF
TRBV30	TRBJ1-4	TRBD1	-	TGTGCCTGGAGTCCCCCAGGGACAGGACTGTTTTTT	CAWSPPGTGLFF
TRBV18	TRBJ2-1	TRBD1	many	TGTGCCAGCTCACCCGAACCCAGGACAGGGGACTGGGAGCAGTTCTTC	CASSPEPRTGDWEQFF
TRBV20-1	TRBJ2-1	TRBD2	many	TGCAGTGCTAGTAAAAAGCGGGACTTCTACAATGAGCAGTTCTTC	CSASKKRDFYNEQFF
TRBV6-1	TRBJ2-7	TRBD2	many	TGTGCCAGCTTACGGACTAGCGGGGGAGGTAGTACCGAGCAGTACTTC	CASLRTSGGGSTEQYF
TRBV12-3/TRBV12-4	TRBJ2-7	-	-	TGTGCCAGCAGGGTTAATTCCTACGAGCAGTACTTC	CASRVNSYEQYF
TRBV24-1	TRBJ2-1	-	-	TGTGCCACCAGTGATTTGCAGGCTCTCTCCTACAATGAGCAGTTCTTC	CATSDLQALSYNEQFF
TRBV12-3/TRBV12-4	TRBJ2-7	TRBD1	many	TGTGCCAGCAGTCATGGGACAGCGAGCTCCTACGAGCAGTACTTC	CASSHGTASSYEQYF
TRBV29-1	TRBJ1-1	-	-	TGCAGCGCCGGAAACGGACTGAACACTGAAGCTTTCTTT	CSAGNGLNTEAFF
TRBV29-1	TRBJ2-1	TRBD2	many	TGCAGCGTTGGGTGGGCGGGGGGCAGCATGCCTGAGCAGTTCTTC	CSVGWAGGSMPEQFF
TRBV18	TRBJ2-4	-	many	TGTGCCAGCTCACCACCGTTATCAGGGACCAAAAACATTCAGTACTTC	CASSPPLSGTKNIQYF
TRBV6-2/TRBV6-3	TRBJ2-1	TRBD2	many	TGTGCCAGCAGTTACTCCAGCGGGAGACGCAATGAGCAGTTCTTC	CASSYSSGRRNEQFF
TRBV7-9	TRBJ2-7	-	few	TGTGCCAGCAGCTTAACAGGGAACTACGAGCAGTACTTC	CASSLTGNYEQYF
TRBV7-9	TRBJ1-6	-	few	TGTGCCAGCAGCCCCGGGGGGTACGCCCTCCACTTT	CASSPGGYALHF
TRBV2	TRBJ2-1	-	many	TGTGCCAGCAGGCCAACAAGCCGAGGACGTGAGCAGTTCTTC	CASRPTSRGREQFF
TRBV5-1	TRBJ2-2	TRBD1	few	TGCGCCAGCAGAGGGGGCGTGACACTAACCTGGGAGCTGTTTTTT	CASRGGVTLTWELFF
TRBV7-2	TRBJ1-1	-	many	TGTGCCAGCAGCCTGGACAGTGGCACTGAAGCTTTCTTT	CASSLDSGTEAFF
TRBV11-3	TRBJ2-3	-	many	TGTGCCAGCAGCTTAGGCCCGGTAGATACGCAGTATTTT	CASSLGPVDTQYF
TRBV20-1	TRBJ2-1	-	few	TGCAGTGCTCGAATGGGGGTCGTGCATGGCGATGAGCAGTTCTTC	CSARMGVVHGDEQFF
TRBV12-3/TRBV12-4	TRBJ1-2	-	-	TGTGCCAGCAGTTTTGCGAGGGACTACACCTTC	CASSFARDYTF
TRBV3-1	TRBJ1-2	-	many	TGTGCCAGCAGCCAAGAGGCATCAGCGACCTTC	CASSQEASATF
TRBV4-2	TRBJ2-7	TRBD2	many	TGTGCCAGCAGCCAAGATTGGTCCGGCCTAGCGGGAGCTAACGGGGGTTACGAGCAGTACTTC	CASSQDWSGLAGANGGYEQYF
TRBV7-9	TRBJ2-2	TRBD2	-	TGTGCCAGCAGCTTAACAGCGGGGGCGGGCGGGGAGCTGTTTTTT	CASSLTAGAGGELFF
TRBV7-9	TRBJ2-5	TRBD1	many	TGTGCCAGCAGCCTCCAGACAGGGGGGGGTAAAGAGACCCAGTACTTC	CASSLQTGGGKETQYF
TRBV27	TRBJ2-1	-	once	TGTGCCAGCAGTCCCTTTAGTGCGGGAAGATACAATGAGCAGTTCTTC	CASSPFSAGRYNEQFF
TRBV10-3	TRBJ2-7	TRBD2	many	TGTGCCATCAGTGGACTAGCGGGAAGCTCCTACGAGCAGTACTTC	CAISGLAGSSYEQYF
TRBV29-1	TRBJ1-1	TRBD1	-	TGCAGCGCCCGACAGGGAGAGAACACTGAAGCTTTCTTT	CSARQGENTEAFF
TRBV25-1	TRBJ2-3	TRBD2	-	TGTGCCAGCAGTGGTACTAGCGGGAGTATGACAGATACGCAGTATTTT	CASSGTSGSMTDTQYF
TRBV19	TRBJ1-2	TRBD1	once	TGTGCCACTTCCTCGGACAGGGGGGTCTATGGCTACACCTTC	CATSSDRGVYGYTF
TRBV2	TRBJ2-7	-	many	TGTGCCGGTCGGGACACCAGCTCCTACGAGCAGTACTTC	CAGRDTSSYEQYF
TRBV6-1	TRBJ1-6	TRBD1	-	TGTGCCGGCCCGGGGACAGCTCAAAGCTCCTATAATTCACCCCTCCACTTT	CAGPGTAQSSYNSPLHF
TRBV20-1	TRBJ2-7	-	many	TGCAGTGCGAATGACAGACGATACCGCTACGAGCAGTACTTC	CSANDRRYRYEQYF
TRBV27	TRBJ2-3	TRBD2	few	TGTGCCAGCAGTATTTCGACTAGCGGGGACACAGATACGCAGTATTTT	CASSISTSGDTDTQYF
TRBV5-1	TRBJ1-1	-	many	TGCGCCAGCAGCGCGGGGGCAGGGAACACTGAAGCTTTCTTT	CASSAGAGNTEAFF
TRBV9	TRBJ2-7	TRBD2	-	TGTGCCAGCAGCCACGGCAGCGGGACTAGCGGGAGCTACGAGCAGTACTTC	CASSHGSGTSGSYEQYF
TRBV7-9	TRBJ2-3	TRBD2	many	TGTGCCAGCAGCTTAATCGTCGGACTAGACCGCACAGATACGCAGTATTTT	CASSLIVGLDRTDTQYF
TRBV19	TRBJ1-1	-	few	TGTGCCAGTAGTATTTGGTCAGATGAAGCTTTCTTT	CASSIWSDEAFF
TRBV7-9	TRBJ1-1	-	many	TGTGCCAGCAGCCCGCCAGGAGGTGGCACTGAAGCTTTCTTT	CASSPPGGGTEAFF
TRBV19	TRBJ2-2	-	-	TGTGCCAGTAGTATTACCCGCGGCGGGACGGTGAACACCGGGGAGCTGTTTTTT	CASSITRGGTVNTGELFF
TRBV7-3	TRBJ2-3	TRBD2	many	TGTGCCAGCAGCTGGGGGGGTCAGGCAGATACGCAGTATTTT	CASSWGGQADTQYF
TRBV27	TRBJ2-7	TRBD2	-	TGTGCCAGCAGTCTTTACGGGACTAGCGCCTACGAGCAGTACTTC	CASSLYGTSAYEQYF
TRBV12-3/TRBV12-4	TRBJ1-5	TRBD1	many	TGTGCCAGCAGTATAACAGGGGTCAATCAGCCCCAGCATTTT	CASSITGVNQPQHF
TRBV12-3/TRBV12-4	TRBJ1-1	-	many	TGTGCCAGCAGCTCAATAGCAGGGAGAAACACTGAAGCTTTCTTT	CASSSIAGRNTEAFF